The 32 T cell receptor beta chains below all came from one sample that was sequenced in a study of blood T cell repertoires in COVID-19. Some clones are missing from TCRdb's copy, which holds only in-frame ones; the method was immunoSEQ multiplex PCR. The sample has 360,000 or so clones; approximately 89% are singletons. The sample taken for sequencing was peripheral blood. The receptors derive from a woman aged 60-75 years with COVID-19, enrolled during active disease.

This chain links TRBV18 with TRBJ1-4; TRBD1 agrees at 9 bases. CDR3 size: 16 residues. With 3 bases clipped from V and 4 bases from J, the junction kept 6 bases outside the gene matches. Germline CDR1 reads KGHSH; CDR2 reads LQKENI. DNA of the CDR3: TGTGCCAGCTCACCCTCAGGACAGGGGTATAATGAAAAACTGTTTTTT. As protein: CASSPSGQGYNEKLFF. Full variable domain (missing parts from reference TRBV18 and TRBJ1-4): NAGVMQNPRHLVRRRGQEARLRCSPMKGHSHVYWYRQLPEEGLKFMVYLQKENIIDESGMPKERFSAEFPKEGPSILRIQQVVRGDSAAYFCASSPSGQGYNEKLFFGSGTQLSVL.

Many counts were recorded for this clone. The CDR3 loop reads CASGLALLSQGNTEAFF. CDR3 bases: TGTGCTAGTGGTTTGGCTCTATTATCTCAGGGGAACACTGAAGCTTTCTTT. The J gene is TRBJ1-1, the V gene TRBV12-5, with a tentative D call TRBD1 (5 bases). V shed 1 base and J shed 1 base, with 16 bases lying between them. The CDR3 loop spans 17 amino acids. Germline assignment: CDR1 LGHNT and CDR2 FRNRAP.

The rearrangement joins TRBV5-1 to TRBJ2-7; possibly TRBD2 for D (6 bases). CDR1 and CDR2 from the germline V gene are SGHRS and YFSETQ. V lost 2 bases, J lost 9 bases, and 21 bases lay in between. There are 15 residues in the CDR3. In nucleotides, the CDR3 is TGCGCCAGCAGCTTCGGGGACTTGCCACGGTCCGTGCAGTACTTC. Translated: CASSFGDLPRSVQYF.

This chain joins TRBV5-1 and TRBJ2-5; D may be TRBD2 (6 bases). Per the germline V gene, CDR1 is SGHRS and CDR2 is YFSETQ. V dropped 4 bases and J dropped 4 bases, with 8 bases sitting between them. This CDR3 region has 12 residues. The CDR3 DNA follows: TGCGCCAGCAGCCGGAGGGGAGAGACCCAGTACTTC. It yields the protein CASSRRGETQYF.

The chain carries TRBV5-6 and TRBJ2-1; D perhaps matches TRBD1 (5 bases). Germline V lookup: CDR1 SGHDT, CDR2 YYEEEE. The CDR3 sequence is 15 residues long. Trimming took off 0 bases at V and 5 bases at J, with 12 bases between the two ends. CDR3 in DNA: TGTGCCAGCAGCTTGGTCGGACACGGCGACAATGAGCAGTTCTTC. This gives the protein CASSLVGHGDNEQFF.

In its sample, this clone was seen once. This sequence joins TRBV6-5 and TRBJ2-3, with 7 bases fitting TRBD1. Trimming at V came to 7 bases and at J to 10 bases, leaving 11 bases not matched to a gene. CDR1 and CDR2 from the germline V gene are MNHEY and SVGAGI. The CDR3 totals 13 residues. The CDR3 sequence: CASNRMTGFAQYF. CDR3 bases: TGTGCCAGCAACAGAATGACAGGGTTTGCGCAGTATTTT.

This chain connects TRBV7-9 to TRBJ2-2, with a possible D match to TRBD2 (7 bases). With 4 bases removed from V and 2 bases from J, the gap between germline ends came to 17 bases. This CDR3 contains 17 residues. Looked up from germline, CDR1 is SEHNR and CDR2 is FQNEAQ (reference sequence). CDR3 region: CASSSRLRGANTGELFF. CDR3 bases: TGTGCCAGCAGCTCGCGCCTCCGGGGGGCAAACACCGGGGAGCTGTTTTTT.

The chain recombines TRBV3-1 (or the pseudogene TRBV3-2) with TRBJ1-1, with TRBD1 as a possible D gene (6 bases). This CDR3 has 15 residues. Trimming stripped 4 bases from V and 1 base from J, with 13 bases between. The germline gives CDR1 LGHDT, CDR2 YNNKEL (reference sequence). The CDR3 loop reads CASSRRGGTNTEAFF. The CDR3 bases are TGTGCCAGCAGCCGTAGGGGGGGTACGAACACTGAAGCTTTCTTT.

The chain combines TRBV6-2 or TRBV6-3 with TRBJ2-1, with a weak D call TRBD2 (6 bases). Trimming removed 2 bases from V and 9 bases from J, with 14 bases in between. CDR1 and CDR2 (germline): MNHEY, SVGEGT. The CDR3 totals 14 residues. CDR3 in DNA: TGTGCCAGCAGTTACCATCCTACTAGCTCTGAGCAGTTCTTC. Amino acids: CASSYHPTSSEQFF.

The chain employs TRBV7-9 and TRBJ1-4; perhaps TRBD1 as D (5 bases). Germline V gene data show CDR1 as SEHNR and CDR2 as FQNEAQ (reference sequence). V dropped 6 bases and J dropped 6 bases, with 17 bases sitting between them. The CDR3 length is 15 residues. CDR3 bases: TGTGCCAGCAGTCACCCTTGGGGGGACGATGAAAAACTGTTTTTT. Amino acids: CASSHPWGDDEKLFF.

The CDR3 is CASSSGGGRGDTQYF. Written as DNA, the CDR3 is TGTGCCAGCAGTAGTGGGGGGGGCCGTGGAGATACGCAGTATTTT. The chain combines TRBV2 with TRBJ2-3; D is possibly TRBD2 (7 bases). Germline CDR1 reads SNHLY; CDR2 reads FYNNEI. Trimming removed 5 bases at V and 5 bases at J, with 17 bases between. CDR3 length: 15 amino acids. The variable domain in full, completed from reference TRBV2 and TRBJ2-3, reads EPEVTQTPSHQVTQMGQEVILRCVPISNHLYFYWYRQILGQKVEFLVSFYNNEISEKSEIFDDQFSVERPDGSNFTLKIRSTKLEDSAMYFCASSSGGGRGDTQYFGPGTRLTVL.

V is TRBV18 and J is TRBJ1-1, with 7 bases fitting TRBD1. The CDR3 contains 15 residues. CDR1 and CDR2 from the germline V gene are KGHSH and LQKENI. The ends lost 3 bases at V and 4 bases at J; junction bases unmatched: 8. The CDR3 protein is CASSPQGVTGTEAFF. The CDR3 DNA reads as TGTGCCAGCTCACCGCAGGGGGTTACGGGCACTGAAGCTTTCTTT.

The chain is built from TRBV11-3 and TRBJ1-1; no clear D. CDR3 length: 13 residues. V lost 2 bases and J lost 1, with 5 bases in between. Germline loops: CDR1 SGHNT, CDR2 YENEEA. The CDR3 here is CASSLSPNTEAFF. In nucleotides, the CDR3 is TGTGCCAGCAGCTTAAGCCCGAACACTGAAGCTTTCTTT. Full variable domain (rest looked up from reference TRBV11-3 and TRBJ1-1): EAGVVQSPRYKIIEKKQPVAFWCNPISGHNTLYWYLQNLGQGPELLIRYENEEAVDDSQLPKDRFSAERLKGVDSTLKIQPAELGDSAVYLCASSLSPNTEAFFGQGTRLTVV.

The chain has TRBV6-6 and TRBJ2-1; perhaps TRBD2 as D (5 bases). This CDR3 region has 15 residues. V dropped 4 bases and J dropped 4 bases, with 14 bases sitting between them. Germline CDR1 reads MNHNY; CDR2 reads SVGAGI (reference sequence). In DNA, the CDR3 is TGTGCCAGCAGTTCCGGACTTTGGGGTTACAATGAGCAGTTCTTC. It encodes CASSSGLWGYNEQFF.

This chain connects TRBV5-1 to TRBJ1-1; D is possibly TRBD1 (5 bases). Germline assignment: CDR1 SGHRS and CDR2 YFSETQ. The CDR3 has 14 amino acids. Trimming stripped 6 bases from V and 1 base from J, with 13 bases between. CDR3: CASTLDGGNTEAFF. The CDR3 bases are TGCGCCAGCACCCTGGACGGGGGGAACACTGAAGCTTTCTTT.

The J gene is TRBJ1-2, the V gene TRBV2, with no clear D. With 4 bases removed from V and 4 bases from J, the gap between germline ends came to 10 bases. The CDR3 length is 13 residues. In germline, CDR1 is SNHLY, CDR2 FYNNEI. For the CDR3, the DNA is TGTGCCAGCAGTGTTGAGGGTAGCTATGGCTACACCTTC. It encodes CASSVEGSYGYTF.

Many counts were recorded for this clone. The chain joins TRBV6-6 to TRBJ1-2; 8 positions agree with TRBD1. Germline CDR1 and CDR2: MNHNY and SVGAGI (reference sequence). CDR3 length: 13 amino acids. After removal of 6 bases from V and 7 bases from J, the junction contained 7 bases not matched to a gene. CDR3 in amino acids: CASSGQGAGGYTF. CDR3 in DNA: TGTGCCAGCAGCGGCCAGGGGGCGGGTGGCTACACCTTC.

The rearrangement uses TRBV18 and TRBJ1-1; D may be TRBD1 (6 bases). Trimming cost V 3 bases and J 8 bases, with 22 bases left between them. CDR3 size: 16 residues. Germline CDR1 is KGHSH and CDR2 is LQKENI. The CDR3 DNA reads TGTGCCAGCTCACCGATCGCCAAAAAACAGGGTAACGAAGCTTTCTTT. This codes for CASSPIAKKQGNEAFF.

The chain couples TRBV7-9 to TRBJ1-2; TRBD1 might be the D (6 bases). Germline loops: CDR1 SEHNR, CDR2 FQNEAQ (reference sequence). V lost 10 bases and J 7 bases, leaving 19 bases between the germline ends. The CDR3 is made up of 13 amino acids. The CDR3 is CATSGQGFFGYTF. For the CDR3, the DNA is TGTGCCACCTCAGGGCAGGGGTTTTTTGGCTACACCTTC.

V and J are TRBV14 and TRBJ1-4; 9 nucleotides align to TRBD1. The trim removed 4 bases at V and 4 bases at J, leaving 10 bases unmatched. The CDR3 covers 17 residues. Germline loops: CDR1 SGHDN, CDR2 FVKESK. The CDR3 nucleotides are TGTGCCAGCAGCCCCCGGGGACAGGGTAAACTTAATGAAAAACTGTTTTTT. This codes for CASSPRGQGKLNEKLFF.

CDR3 coding DNA: TGTGCCAGCAGCTCCAAGCGGGGGGACTACAATGAGCAGTTCTTC. This translates into CASSSKRGDYNEQFF. This chain links TRBV5-4 with TRBJ2-1; 9 nucleotides agree with TRBD2. V trimming: 3 bases; J trimming: 3 bases; junction bases outside the gene matches: 4. CDR3 length equals 15 residues. Germline CDR1 SGHNT, CDR2 YYREEE (reference sequence). The complete variable domain, with remaining parts taken from reference TRBV5-4 and TRBJ2-1, reads ETGVTQSPTHLIKTRGQQVTLRCSSQSGHNTVSWYQQALGQGPQFIFQYYREEENGRGNFPPRFSGLQFPNYSSELNVNALELDDSALYLCASSSKRGDYNEQFFGPGTRLTVL.

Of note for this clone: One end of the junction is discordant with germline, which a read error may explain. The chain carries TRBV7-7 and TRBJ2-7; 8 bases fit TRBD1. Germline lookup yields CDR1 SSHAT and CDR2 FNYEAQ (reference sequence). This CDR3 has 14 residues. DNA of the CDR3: TGTGCTAGCAGCTTAACCCCAGGGGGCAACGAGCAGTACTTC. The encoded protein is CASSLTPGGNEQYF.

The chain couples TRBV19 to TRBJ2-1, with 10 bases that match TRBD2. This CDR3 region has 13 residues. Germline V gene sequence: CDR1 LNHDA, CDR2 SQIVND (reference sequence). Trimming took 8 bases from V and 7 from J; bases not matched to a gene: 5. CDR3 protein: CASLAGAENEQFF. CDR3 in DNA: TGTGCCAGTCTAGCGGGGGCCGAGAATGAGCAGTTCTTC.

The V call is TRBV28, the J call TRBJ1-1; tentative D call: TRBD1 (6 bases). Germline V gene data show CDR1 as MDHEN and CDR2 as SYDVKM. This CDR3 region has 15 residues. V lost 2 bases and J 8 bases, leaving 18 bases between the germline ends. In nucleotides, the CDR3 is TGTGCCAGCAGTTTACCTACGACAGGCGGTGGCGAAGCTTTCTTT. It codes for CASSLPTTGGGEAFF.

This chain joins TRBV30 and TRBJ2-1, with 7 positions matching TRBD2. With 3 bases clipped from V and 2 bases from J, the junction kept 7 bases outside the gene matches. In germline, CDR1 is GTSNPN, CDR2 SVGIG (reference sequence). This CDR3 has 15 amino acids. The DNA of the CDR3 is TGTGCCTGGAGGCCAAGGCGGGGGACCTACAATGAGCAGTTCTTC. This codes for CAWRPRRGTYNEQFF.

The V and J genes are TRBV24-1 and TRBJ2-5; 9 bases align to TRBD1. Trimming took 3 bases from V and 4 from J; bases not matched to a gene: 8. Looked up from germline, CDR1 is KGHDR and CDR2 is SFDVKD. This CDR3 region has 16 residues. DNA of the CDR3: TGTGCCACCAGTGATCCCGGGACAGGGCAGGGAGAGACCCAGTACTTC. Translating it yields CATSDPGTGQGETQYF.

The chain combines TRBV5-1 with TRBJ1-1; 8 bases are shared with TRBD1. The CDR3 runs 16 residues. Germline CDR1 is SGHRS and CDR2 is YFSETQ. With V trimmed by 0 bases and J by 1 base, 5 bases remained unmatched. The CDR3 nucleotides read TGCGCCAGCAGCTTGGAGCCAGGGGGCGCGAACACTGAAGCTTTCTTT. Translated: CASSLEPGGANTEAFF.

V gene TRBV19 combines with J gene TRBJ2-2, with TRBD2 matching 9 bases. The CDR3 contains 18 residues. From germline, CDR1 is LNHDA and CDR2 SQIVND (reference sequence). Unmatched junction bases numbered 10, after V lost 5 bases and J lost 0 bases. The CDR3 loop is CASSRGASGTSNTGELFF. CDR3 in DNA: TGTGCCAGTAGTCGGGGGGCTAGCGGGACTTCGAACACCGGGGAGCTGTTTTTT.

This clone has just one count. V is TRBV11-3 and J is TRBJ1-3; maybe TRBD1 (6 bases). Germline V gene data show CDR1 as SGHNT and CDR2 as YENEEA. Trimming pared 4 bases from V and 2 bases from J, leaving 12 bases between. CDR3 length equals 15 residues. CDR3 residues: CASSSKEGAGNTIYF. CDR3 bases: TGTGCCAGCAGCTCTAAAGAGGGGGCTGGAAACACCATATATTTT.

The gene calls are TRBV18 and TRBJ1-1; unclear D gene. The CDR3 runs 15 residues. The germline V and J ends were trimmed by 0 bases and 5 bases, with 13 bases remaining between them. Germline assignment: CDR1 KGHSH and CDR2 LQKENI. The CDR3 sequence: CASSPPAGKLTEAFF. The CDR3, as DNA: TGTGCCAGCTCACCACCGGCGGGTAAACTAACTGAAGCTTTCTTT.

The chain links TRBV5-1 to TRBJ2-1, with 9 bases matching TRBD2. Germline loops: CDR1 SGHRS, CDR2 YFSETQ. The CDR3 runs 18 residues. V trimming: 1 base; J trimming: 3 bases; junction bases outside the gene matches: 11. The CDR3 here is CASSLPRGGGAGYNEQFF. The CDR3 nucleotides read TGCGCCAGCAGCTTGCCCCGGGGCGGGGGGGCCGGCTACAATGAGCAGTTCTTC.

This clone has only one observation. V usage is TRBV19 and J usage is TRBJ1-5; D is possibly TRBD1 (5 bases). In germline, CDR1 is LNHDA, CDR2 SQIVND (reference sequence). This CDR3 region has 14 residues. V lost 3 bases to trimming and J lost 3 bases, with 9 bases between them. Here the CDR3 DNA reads TGTGCCAGTAGTATTGGGGCCAACAATCAGCCCCAGCATTTT. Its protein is CASSIGANNQPQHF. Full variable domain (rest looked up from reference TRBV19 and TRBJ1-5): DGGITQSPKYLFRKEGQNVTLSCEQNLNHDAMYWYRQDPGQGLRLIYYSQIVNDFQKGDIAEGYSVSREKKESFPLTVTSAQKNPTAFYLCASSIGANNQPQHFGDGTRLSIL.